Detailed here is one T cell receptor (beta chain). Its cognate antigen has yet to be identified. No per-base quality is available; no much larger clone lies one base away. The cohort comprised some 730 healthy bone marrow donors. All cohort members were sampled while nominally healthy, although unrecorded immune exposures were likely present. The donor tested CMV seronegative and was one of the 352 seronegative cohort members. Every donor gave a peripheral blood sample, and the peripheral blood mononuclear cells from that sample were used for TCR beta sequencing. Genomic DNA was extracted from the blood cell samples with the Qiagen DNeasy Blood Extraction Kit. The record originates from a study of cytomegalovirus exposure and HLA in healthy donors (dated by TCRdb to the late 2010s). With regard to the full study: According to an earlier analysis of a few hundred of the donors, 200 million or so T cells yielded 117 million unique TCR beta sequences and roughly 280 Gb of sequence data. The study was designed to test whether signatures of past pathogen exposure could be identified by cataloging public T cell receptors. All discovery cohort repertoires had been generated using a single sequencing platform. The study profiled the T cell repertoires of some 610 subjects by immunosequencing and related them to cytomegalovirus serostatus. High-throughput TCR immunosequencing, statistical association of individual TCRs with disease status, and machine learning were combined to predict cytomegalovirus infection status. Typing coverage varied by locus: about 629-640 donors for A, B, C, DRB1 and DQB1; approximately 520 for DQA1; 606 for DPA1; roughly 450 for DPB1. Besides the first cohort of about 730 subjects, a separate validation cohort made up of roughly 130 different subjects was used. The later analysis used no new phenotypic data to find candidate immune exposures, relying instead on TCR beta sequences and their occurrence across donors. To study patterns of TCR occurrence, a later analysis re-analyzed previously published TCR beta repertoires from around 670 donors and added high-resolution HLA genotyping. About 300 gigabases of sequencing data and around 85 million unique TCR sequences made up an early release that covered 640 HLA-typed donors. Donor age, sex, ethnicity and CMV serostatus were compiled together with the repertoire data. In an earlier analysis of a few hundred of the donors, high-throughput TCR beta sequencing was used to judge whether each TCR beta V gene segment behaved as functional or pseudogenic. On average, about 200,000 unique TCR beta nucleotide sequences were sequenced per donor among 350 to 400 genotyped donors of the cohort, with about 19% of those sequences being non-productive. Genome-wide SNP genotypes for about 60% of the roughly 670 donors were used in a later genetic analysis, which treated that subset as a discovery cohort. Of the roughly 430 genotyped donors, approximately 83% fell in the genetic ancestry cluster associated with self-reported Caucasian donors. Roughly 5 DR-DQ haplotypes were handled as single units for association and clustering because linkage in the cohort was strong. HLA typing included class I and class II loci at four-digit resolution. General conclusions and limits of the study: Across donors, most TCR sequences were observed very rarely, whereas some public TCRs were present in many individuals. A cluster of highly shared sequence variants was judged likely to be a technical artifact of the sequencing pipeline. A further reported finding was that TCR beta sequences accurately predicted the HLA-A and HLA-B alleles for most subjects in the first cohort. In vitro tests confirmed that three of the cytomegalovirus-associated TCR beta chains recognize cytomegalovirus antigens. In a later analysis, TCR association rates were found to vary across HLA loci, with the most associated TCRs seen for DRB1 alleles and the fewest for HLA-C alleles. Cytomegalovirus status was reported to be diagnosed by the classifier with high specificity and sensitivity in both the original and validation cohorts. According to the authors, the approach could potentially be generalized to other disease states and immunological phenotypes. The cohort was sequenced for TCR beta chains only, and without alpha or paired-chain data the features that could be detected were limited. The 87-base-pair reads could not distinguish some IMGT-functional V segments, including TRBV6-2 and TRBV6-3, so those segments were excluded. Correlated functional status among segregating V segments might reflect linkage disequilibrium, but an unknown experimental factor could not be ruled out. In a later genetic analysis, fewer N-insertions in productive TCRs were reported among donors in an Asian-associated ancestry cluster than the roughly 710-donor mean. Sequencing depth was assumed to be roughly uniform across donors in the presence/absence analyses, though that assumption may not hold. An association between a missense DCLRE1C variant and V-gene and J-gene trimming of TCR beta chains was found in a later genetic analysis and replicated in an independent cohort. According to a later analysis, parvovirus B19, influenza, CMV and Epstein-Barr virus appeared linked to several top co-occurrence clusters. CMV serostatus was the only immune exposure information available for the cohort. The earlier analysis of 587 of the donors excluded fewer than 20 rarely observed V segments, including chromosome 9 orphons, because counts were too low. Because HLA typing was unavailable for some donors at each locus, only the typed subset was used in association tests. When HLA alleles, especially DR and DQ, strongly co-occurred, attributing TCR associations to individual alleles was difficult. Compared with equally common non-associated chains, HLA-associated TCR beta chains in a later analysis were more clonally expanded and had lower generation probabilities. A later analysis associated about 17,000 TCR beta sequences with specific HLA alleles at a false discovery rate of 0.05. A total of 164 TCR beta chains were listed by the study as associated with cytomegalovirus. In an earlier analysis of some 500 of the donors, most TCR beta V segments were observed in productive rearrangements about 90% or about 30% of the time, broadly matching IMGT annotations. A later analysis found that most CMV-associated TCR beta chains appeared HLA-restricted, with HLA associations seemingly driven largely by CMV exposure.

According to the germline V gene, CDR1 reads SNHLY and CDR2 reads FYNNEI. Deletion took 6 bases off V and 9 bases off J, with a span of 15 bases between the germline ends. Taken from cysteine to phenylalanine, the CDR3 has 12 residues. The retained sequence is limited to the CDR3, 36 bases, with the frame set at the first base. Libraries were prepared through the immunoSEQ multiplex PCR assay. For the multiplex PCR, a mixture combining 60 forward primers for TCR Vbeta segments and 13 reverse primers for TCR Jbeta segments was used. A multiplex PCR assay on genomic DNA amplified the CDR3 region of rearranged TCR beta genes. The amplified TCR beta libraries were sequenced on the Illumina HiSeq System as 87-base-pair reads. The authors' pipeline ran thus. A later analysis counted 75 million to 100 million unique TCR beta chains across the 550 to 800 repertoires, and some 11 million of these chains were shared by at least two donors. Raw reads were error-corrected and collapsed into unique sequences by a nearest-neighbor algorithm in which closely related sequences were merged to remove PCR and sequencing errors. V, D and J gene segments were assigned by aligning CDR3 sequences to IMGT reference sequences. For a sequence to be retained, a match of at least six nucleotides to both a V gene segment and a J gene segment was required. Rearrangements were called productive when the CDR3 lacked stop codons and stayed in frame with V and J; all others were non-productive. Following IMGT convention, CDR3 was defined as the stretch from the second conserved V-encoded cysteine to the conserved J-encoded phenylalanine. The earlier analysis of some 580 of the donors excluded any sequence lacking an unambiguous match to a single V gene segment. In an earlier analysis of 587 of the donors, a V segment was called functional when productive rearrangements were above 56.7%, and segregating when the standard deviation between donors exceeded 5%. To diagnose cytomegalovirus status from the catalog of TCR beta chain sequences, a statistical classification framework was built. In a later analysis, V and J genes were assigned by comparing TCR nucleotide sequences against IMGT/GENE-DB human TR gene sequences. A later analysis assigned CDR3 sequences and most-parsimonious VDJ recombination scenarios with the TCRdist pipeline. A later analysis defined each TCR beta chain by its CDR3 amino acid sequence plus V-gene family, and excluded reads lacking a unique V-gene family. To address suspected cross-contamination and a sequencing artifact, a later analysis removed roughly 580 highly shared, low-generation-probability nucleotide sequences. In a later analysis, a clonal expansion index for each public chain was calculated from normalized within-repertoire ranks of inferred template counts. In a later analysis, generation probabilities were computed using a VDJ recombination model fitted to out-of-frame rearrangements, and the results were checked against IGoR. In a later analysis, hypergeometric tests were used to score TCR-TCR, TCR-HLA and TCR-CMV co-occurrence, with a repertoire-size bias correction applied to TCR pairs. False discovery rates were estimated in a later analysis by permuting HLA or CMV assignments 20 times. In a later analysis, co-occurring TCRs were grouped using DBSCAN, and TCRdist sequence similarity was added for clustering within HLA-allele-positive subsets. Co-occurrence clustering excluded repertoires with fewer than 30,000 or more than 120,000 public chains, plus five with anomalous nucleotide sharing. Drawn from immuneACCESS, this table holds only the in-frame rearrangements with V and J called that TCRdb kept. Clones are partly lost; checked studies trace under half to an unresolved V gene and leave the rest unexplained. That table furnishes V, J and clone size, whereas the DNA furnished D and trimming. For this sample there are more than 100,000 clones; around four fifths appear just once. The ten largest clonotypes hold approximately 1.4% of the sample.

Sequencing used PBMCs. The sequence joins TRBV2 to TRBJ2-7; TRBD2 is a possible D gene, resting on 7 matching bases. The receptor was isolated from a middle-aged man in good health and CMV-seronegative. Read as DNA, the sequence is TGTGCCAGCAGGATGGGGGGGCGGGTGCAGTACTTC. Protein translation: CASRMGGRVQYF.